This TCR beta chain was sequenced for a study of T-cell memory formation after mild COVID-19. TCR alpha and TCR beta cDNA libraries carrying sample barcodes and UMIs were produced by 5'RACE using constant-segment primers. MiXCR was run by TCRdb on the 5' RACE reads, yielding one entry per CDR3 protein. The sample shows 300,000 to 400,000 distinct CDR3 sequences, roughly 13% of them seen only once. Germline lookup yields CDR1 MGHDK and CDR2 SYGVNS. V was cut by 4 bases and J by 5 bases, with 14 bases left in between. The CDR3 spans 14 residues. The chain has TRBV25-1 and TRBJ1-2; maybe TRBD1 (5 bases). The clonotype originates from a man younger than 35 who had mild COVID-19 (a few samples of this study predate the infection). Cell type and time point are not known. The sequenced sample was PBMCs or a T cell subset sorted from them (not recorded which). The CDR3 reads CASSAAGTEYGYTF. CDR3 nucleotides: TGTGCCAGCAGTGCCGCCGGGACCGAATATGGCTACACCTTC.